These 6 T cell receptor beta chains were all obtained from the same sample, sequenced in a study of CD8 T cells in Susac syndrome. Random hexamers were used to reverse transcribe the RNA input (about 0.5 to 1 ug). One entry per CDR3 protein, called by TCRdb with MiXCR from the immunoSEQ multiplex PCR reads. Of about 75,000 distinct CDR3 sequences detected, less than 95% appear once; the ten largest clones hold about 0.5%. Input material: CD8+ T cells from PBMCs. The receptors were gathered from a human donor with Susac syndrome.

V usage is TRBV9 and J usage is TRBJ2-1; possibly TRBD1 or TRBD2 for D (6 bases each). Trimming cost V 4 bases and J 7 bases, with 15 bases left between them. This CDR3 is 14 amino acids long. Per germline, CDR1 SGDLS and CDR2 YYNGEE. The CDR3 bases are TGTGCCAGCAGCACACGGGGGCCGGAGAATGAGCAGTTCTTC. Encoded protein: CASSTRGPENEQFF.

This chain connects TRBV25-1 to TRBJ1-2; possible D gene TRBD1, 5 bases. From germline, CDR1 is MGHDK and CDR2 SYGVNS. The CDR3 totals 14 residues. Trimming pared 4 bases from V and 4 bases from J, leaving 13 bases between. Here the CDR3 reads CASSVGADSYGYTF. The CDR3 DNA sequence: TGTGCCAGCAGTGTTGGGGCCGACAGCTATGGCTACACCTTC.

This rearrangement joins TRBV3-1 to TRBJ2-5; the D is unclear. The CDR3 has 14 residues. Germline V gene lookup returns CDR1 LGHDT and CDR2 YNNKEL (reference sequence). The V end was cut by 0 bases, the J end by 5 bases, with 10 bases between. CDR3 sequence reads: CASSQDEPRETQYF. In DNA form, the CDR3 reads TGTGCCAGCAGCCAAGATGAACCCCGGGAGACCCAGTACTTC.

The rearrangement links TRBV5-4 to TRBJ1-1; perhaps TRBD1 as D (6 bases). The CDR3 runs to 12 residues. The germline V and J ends were trimmed by 3 bases and 3 bases, with 6 bases remaining between them. Germline V gene sequence: CDR1 SGHNT, CDR2 YYREEE (reference sequence). The CDR3 loop reads CASSYRDTEAFF. The CDR3 coding sequence is TGTGCCAGCAGCTACAGGGACACTGAAGCTTTCTTT.

The chain employs TRBV27 and TRBJ2-7; D unclear. CDR1 and CDR2 (germline): MNHEY, SMNVEV (reference sequence). V shed 3 bases and J shed 3 bases, with 9 bases lying between them. CDR3 length equals 13 residues. The CDR3 DNA reads TGTGCCAGCAGTTTTGGCCAGCTCTACGAGCAGTACTTC. Translation gives CASSFGQLYEQYF.

This clonotype has just one count. This rearrangement joins TRBV7-9 to TRBJ2-5; either TRBD1 or TRBD2 may fit D (6 bases each). Germline-derived CDR1 and CDR2 are SEHNR and FQNEAQ (reference sequence). Between the trimmed V and J ends, which lost 7 bases and 0 bases, there was a span of 15 bases. CDR3 length: 15 residues. The CDR3 loop reads CASTMRGGYQETQYF. CDR3 sequence (DNA): TGTGCCAGCACCATGCGAGGGGGGTACCAAGAGACCCAGTACTTC.